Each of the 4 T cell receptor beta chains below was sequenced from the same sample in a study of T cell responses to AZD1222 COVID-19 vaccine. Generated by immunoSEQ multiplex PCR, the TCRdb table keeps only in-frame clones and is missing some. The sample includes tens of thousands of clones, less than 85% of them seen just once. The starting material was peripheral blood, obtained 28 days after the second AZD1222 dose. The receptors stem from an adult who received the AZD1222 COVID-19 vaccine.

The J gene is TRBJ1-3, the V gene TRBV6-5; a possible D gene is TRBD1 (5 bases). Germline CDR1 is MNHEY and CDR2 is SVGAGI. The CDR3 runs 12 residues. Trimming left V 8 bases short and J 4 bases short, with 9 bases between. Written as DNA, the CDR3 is TGTGCCAGCGGGACGACCGGAAACACCATATATTTT. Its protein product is CASGTTGNTIYF.

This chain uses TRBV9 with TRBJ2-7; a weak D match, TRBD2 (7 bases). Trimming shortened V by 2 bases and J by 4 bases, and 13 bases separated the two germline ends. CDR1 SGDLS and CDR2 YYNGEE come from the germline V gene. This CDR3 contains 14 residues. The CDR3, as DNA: TGTGCCAGCAGCGTCGGGGCGGGGGCATACGAGCAGTACTTC. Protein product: CASSVGAGAYEQYF.

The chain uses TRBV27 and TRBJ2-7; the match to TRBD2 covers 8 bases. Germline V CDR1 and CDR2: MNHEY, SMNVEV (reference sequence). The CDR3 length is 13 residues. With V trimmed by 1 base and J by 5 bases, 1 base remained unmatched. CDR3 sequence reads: CASSLFSGDEQYF. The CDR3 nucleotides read TGTGCCAGCAGTTTATTTAGCGGGGACGAGCAGTACTTC.

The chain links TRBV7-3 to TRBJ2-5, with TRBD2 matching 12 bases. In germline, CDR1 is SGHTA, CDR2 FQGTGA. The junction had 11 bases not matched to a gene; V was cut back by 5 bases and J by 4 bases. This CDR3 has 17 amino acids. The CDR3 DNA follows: TGTGCCAGCAGCCCACTTGGGCTAGCGGGAGGGCGAGAGACCCAGTACTTC. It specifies CASSPLGLAGGRETQYF.